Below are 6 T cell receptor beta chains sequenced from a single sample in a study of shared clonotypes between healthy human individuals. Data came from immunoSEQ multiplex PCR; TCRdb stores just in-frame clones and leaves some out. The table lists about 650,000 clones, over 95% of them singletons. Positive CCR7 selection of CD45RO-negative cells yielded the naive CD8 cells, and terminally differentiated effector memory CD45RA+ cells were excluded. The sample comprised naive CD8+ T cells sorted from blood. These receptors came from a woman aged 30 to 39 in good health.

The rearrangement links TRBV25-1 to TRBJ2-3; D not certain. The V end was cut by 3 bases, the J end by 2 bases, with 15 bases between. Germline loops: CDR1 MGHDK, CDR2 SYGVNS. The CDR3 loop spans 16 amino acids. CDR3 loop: CASSEVPQASTDTQYF. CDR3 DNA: TGTGCCAGCAGTGAGGTTCCCCAAGCCTCCACAGATACGCAGTATTTT. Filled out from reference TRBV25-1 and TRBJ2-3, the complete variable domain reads EADIYQTPRYLVIGTGKKITLECSQTMGHDKMYWYQQDPGMELHLIHYSYGVNSTEKGDLSSESTVSRIRTEHFPLTLESARPSHTSQYLCASSEVPQASTDTQYFGPGTRLTVL.

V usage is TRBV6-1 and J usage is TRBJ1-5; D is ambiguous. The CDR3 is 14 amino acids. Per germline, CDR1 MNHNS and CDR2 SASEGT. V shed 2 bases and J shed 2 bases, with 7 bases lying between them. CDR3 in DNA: TGTGCCAGCAGTGAACAGGACCGCAATCAGCCCCAGCATTTT. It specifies CASSEQDRNQPQHF.

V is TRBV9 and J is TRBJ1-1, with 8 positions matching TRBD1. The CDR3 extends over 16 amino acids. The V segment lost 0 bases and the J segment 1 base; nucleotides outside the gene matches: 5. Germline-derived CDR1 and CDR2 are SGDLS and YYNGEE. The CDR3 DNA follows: TGTGCCAGCAGCGTAGATTCTGGGACAGGGAACACTGAAGCTTTCTTT. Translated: CASSVDSGTGNTEAFF.

In DNA, the CDR3 is TGTGCCAGCAGTGCTTTTGCGGGAGTTTTTTACGAGCAGTACTTC. Translating it yields CASSAFAGVFYEQYF. The chain links TRBV2 to TRBJ2-7; 7 bases are shared with TRBD2. From germline, CDR1 is SNHLY and CDR2 FYNNEI. The V and J ends lost 4 bases and 4 bases, in that order; junction bases with no gene match: 10. CDR3 size: 15 residues.

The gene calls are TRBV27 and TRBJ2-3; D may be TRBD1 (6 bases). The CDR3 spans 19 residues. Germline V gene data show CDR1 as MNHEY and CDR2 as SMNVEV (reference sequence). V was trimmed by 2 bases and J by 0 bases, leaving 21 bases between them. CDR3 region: CASSLERGPRGGSTDTQYF. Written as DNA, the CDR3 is TGTGCCAGCAGTTTAGAAAGAGGGCCCCGAGGGGGTAGCACAGATACGCAGTATTTT.

The CDR3 DNA reads TGTGCCAGCAGTTACTCGCGGGAGGGGTTCAGTGAGCAGTTCTTC. Its protein product is CASSYSREGFSEQFF. This chain joins TRBV6-5 and TRBJ2-1; 9 nucleotides line up with TRBD2. Germline CDR1 reads MNHEY; CDR2 reads SVGAGI. Trimming cost V 0 bases and J 9 bases; bases outside gene matches: 6. This CDR3 spans 15 amino acids.